This T cell receptor beta chain emerged from a study of blood T cell repertoires in COVID-19. Study at large: Acute and convalescent COVID-19 specimens originated in the United States, Italy and Spain. PBMCs, B-cell-depleted T cells, or T cells provided the cDNA or gDNA that made up the material.

Clones were read by immunoSEQ multiplex PCR, and TCRdb kept only the in-frame ones, dropping some. The sample contains about 74,000 clones, around 86% of which appear only once. J gave up 3 bases and V 0 bases, and 13 bases lay outside the gene matches. Germline values: CDR1 SEHNR, CDR2 FQNEAQ (reference sequence). This CDR3 is built from 18 residues. The chain is built from TRBV7-9 and TRBJ2-7; 8 bases are shared with TRBD1. This clonotype originated in an elderly woman with active or convalescent COVID-19. Sequenced material: peripheral blood. The CDR3 DNA follows: TGTGCCAGCAGCTTAGCCCTCGCCCCGTCCAGGGGGCTCTACGAGCAGTACTTC. This translates into CASSLALAPSRGLYEQYF.